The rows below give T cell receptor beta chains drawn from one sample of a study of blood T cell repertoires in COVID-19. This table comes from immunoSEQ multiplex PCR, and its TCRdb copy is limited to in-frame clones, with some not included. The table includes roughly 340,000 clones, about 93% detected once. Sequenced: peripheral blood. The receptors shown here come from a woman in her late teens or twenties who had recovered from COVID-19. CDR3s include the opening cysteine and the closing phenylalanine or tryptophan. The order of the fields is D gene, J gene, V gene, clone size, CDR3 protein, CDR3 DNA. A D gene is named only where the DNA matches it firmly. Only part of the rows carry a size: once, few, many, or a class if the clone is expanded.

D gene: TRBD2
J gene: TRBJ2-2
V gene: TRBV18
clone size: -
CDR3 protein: CASSPPSGRAAGELFF
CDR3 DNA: TGTGCCAGCTCACCCCCTAGCGGGAGGGCCGCCGGGGAGCTGTTTTTT

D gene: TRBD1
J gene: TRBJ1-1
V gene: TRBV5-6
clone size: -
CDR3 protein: CASSLDRGLGEAFF
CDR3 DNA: TGTGCCAGCAGCTTGGACAGGGGGTTAGGTGAAGCTTTCTTT

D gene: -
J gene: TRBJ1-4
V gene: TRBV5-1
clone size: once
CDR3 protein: CASSVRGSHPNEKLFF
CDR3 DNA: TGCGCCAGCAGCGTCAGGGGAAGTCATCCTAATGAAAAACTGTTTTTT

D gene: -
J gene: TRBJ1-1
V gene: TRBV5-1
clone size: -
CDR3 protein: CASSFEKAGSTEAFF
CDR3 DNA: TGCGCCAGCAGCTTCGAAAAGGCGGGAAGCACTGAAGCTTTCTTT

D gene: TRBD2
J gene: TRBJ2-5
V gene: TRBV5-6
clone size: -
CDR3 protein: CASSYGPTSGRPEETQYF
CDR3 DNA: TGTGCCAGCAGCTACGGACCGACTAGCGGGAGGCCCGAAGAGACCCAGTACTTC

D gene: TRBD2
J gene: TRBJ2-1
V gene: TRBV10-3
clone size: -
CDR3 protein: CAISFSGSSSYNEQFF
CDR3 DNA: TGTGCCATCAGTTTTAGCGGGTCTAGCTCCTACAATGAGCAGTTCTTC

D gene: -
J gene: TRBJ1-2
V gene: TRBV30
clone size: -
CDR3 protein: CAWSVPRVLGYGYTF
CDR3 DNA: TGTGCCTGGAGTGTCCCACGGGTTTTGGGCTATGGCTACACCTTC

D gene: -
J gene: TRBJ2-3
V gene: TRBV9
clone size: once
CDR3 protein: CASSVGAFQGHGADTQYF
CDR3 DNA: TGTGCCAGCAGCGTAGGGGCTTTTCAGGGGCATGGAGCAGATACGCAGTATTTT

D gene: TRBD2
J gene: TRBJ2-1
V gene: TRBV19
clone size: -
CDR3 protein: CASNPGLADPNEQFF
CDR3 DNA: TGTGCCAGTAACCCGGGACTAGCGGACCCCAATGAGCAGTTCTTC

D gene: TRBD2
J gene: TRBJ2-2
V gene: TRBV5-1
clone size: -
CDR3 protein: CASSSGLAGILTGELFF
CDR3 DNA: TGCGCCAGCAGCTCGGGACTAGCGGGAATCCTTACCGGGGAGCTGTTTTTT

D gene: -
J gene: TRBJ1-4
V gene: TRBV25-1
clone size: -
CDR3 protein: CASSLRGGHEKLFF
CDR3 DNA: TGTGCCAGCAGTCTTAGGGGGGGACATGAAAAACTGTTTTTT

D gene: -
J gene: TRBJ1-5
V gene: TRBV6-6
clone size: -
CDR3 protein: CASSYSDSYNQPQHF
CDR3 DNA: TGTGCCAGCAGTTATTCGGACAGCTACAATCAGCCCCAGCATTTT

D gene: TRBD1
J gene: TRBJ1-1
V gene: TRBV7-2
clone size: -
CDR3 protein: CASSLTNRQGEAFF
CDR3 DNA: TGTGCCAGCAGCTTAACCAATCGACAGGGAGAAGCTTTCTTT

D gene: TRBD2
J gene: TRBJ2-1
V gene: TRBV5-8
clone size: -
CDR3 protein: CASAGTSGYNEQFF
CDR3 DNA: TGTGCCAGCGCCGGGACTAGCGGATACAATGAGCAGTTCTTC

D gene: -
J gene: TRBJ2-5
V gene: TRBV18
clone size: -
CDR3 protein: CASSREETQYF
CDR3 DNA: TGTGCCAGCTCACGAGAAGAGACCCAGTACTTC